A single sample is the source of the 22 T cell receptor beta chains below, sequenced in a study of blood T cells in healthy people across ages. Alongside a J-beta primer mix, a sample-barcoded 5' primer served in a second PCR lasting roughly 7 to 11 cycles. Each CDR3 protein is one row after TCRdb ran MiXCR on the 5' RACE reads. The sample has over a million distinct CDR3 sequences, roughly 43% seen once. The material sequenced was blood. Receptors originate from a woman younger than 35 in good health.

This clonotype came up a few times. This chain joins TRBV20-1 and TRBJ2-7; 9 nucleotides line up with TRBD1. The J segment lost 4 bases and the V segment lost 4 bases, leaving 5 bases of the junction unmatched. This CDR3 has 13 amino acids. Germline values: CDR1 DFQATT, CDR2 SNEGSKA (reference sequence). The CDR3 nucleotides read TGCAGTGCTAAAGGGACAGGGAGGTACGAGCAGTACTTC. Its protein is CSAKGTGRYEQYF.

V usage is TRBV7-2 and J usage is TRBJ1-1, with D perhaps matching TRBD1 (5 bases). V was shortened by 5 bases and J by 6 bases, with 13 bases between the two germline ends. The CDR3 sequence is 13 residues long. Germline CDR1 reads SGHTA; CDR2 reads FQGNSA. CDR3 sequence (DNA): TGTGCCAGCAGCGGGGCGGGTCTCGCTGAAGCTTTCTTT. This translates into CASSGAGLAEAFF.

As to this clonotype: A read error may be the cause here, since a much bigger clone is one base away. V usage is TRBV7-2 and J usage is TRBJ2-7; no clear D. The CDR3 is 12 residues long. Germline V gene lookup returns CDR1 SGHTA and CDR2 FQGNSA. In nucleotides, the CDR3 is TGTGTCAGCAGCTGGAACTCCTACGAGCAGTACTTC. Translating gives CVSSWNSYEQYF. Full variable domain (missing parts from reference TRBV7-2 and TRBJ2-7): GAGVSQSPSNKVTEKGKDVELRCDPISGHTALYWYRQSLGQGLEFLIYFQGNSAPDKSGLPSDRFSAERTGGSVSTLTIQRTQQEDSAVYLCVSSWNSYEQYFGPGTRLTVT.

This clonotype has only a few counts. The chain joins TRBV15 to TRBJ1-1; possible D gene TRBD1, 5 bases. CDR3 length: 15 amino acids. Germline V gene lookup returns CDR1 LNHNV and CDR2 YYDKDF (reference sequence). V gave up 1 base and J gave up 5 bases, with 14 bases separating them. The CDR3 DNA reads TGTGCCACCAGCAGAGTTAAGGGGTGGGGGACTGAAGCTTTCTTT. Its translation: CATSRVKGWGTEAFF.

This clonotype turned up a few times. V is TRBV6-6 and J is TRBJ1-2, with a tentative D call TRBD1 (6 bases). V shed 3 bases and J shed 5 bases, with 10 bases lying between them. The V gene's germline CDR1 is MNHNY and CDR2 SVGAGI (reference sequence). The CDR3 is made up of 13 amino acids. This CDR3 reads CASSYAGVYGYTF. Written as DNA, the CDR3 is TGTGCCAGCAGTTATGCAGGGGTTTATGGCTACACCTTC.

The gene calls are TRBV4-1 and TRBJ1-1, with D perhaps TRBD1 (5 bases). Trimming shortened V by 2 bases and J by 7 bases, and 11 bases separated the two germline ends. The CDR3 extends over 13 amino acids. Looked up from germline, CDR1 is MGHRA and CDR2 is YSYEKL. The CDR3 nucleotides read TGCGCCAGCAGCCAACATCGACAGAGTGAAGCTTTCTTT. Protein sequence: CASSQHRQSEAFF.

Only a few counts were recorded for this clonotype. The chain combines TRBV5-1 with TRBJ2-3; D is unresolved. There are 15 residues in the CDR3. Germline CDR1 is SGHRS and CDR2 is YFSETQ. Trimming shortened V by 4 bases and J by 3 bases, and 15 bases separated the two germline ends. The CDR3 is CASSEPGALTDTQYF. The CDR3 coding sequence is TGCGCCAGCAGCGAACCAGGAGCCTTAACAGATACGCAGTATTTT.

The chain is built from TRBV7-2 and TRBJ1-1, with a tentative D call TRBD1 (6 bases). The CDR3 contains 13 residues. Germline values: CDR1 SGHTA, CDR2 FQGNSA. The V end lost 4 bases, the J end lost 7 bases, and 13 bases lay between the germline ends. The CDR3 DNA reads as TGTGCCAGCAGCTCAGTGACAGGCGGTGAAGCTTTCTTT. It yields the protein CASSSVTGGEAFF.

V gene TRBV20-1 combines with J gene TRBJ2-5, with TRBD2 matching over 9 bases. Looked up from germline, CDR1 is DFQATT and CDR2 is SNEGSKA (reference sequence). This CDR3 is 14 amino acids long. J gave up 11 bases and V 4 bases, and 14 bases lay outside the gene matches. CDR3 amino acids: CSAKSGGIYNEQYF. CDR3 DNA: TGCAGTGCTAAAAGCGGGGGGATATACAATGAGCAGTACTTC.

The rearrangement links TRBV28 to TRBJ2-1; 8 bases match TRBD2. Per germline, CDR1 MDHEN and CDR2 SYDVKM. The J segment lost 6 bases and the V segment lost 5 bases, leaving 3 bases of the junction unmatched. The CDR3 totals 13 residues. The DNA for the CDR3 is TGTGCCAGCAGTCTGACTAGCGCCAATGAGCAGTTCTTC. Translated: CASSLTSANEQFF.

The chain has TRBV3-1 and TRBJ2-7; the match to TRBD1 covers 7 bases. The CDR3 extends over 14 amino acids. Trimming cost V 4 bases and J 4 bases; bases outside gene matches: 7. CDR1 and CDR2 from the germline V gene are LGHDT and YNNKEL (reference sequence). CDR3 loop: CASSLTGKGYEQYF. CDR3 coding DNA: TGTGCCAGCAGCCTGACAGGGAAGGGTTACGAGCAGTACTTC.

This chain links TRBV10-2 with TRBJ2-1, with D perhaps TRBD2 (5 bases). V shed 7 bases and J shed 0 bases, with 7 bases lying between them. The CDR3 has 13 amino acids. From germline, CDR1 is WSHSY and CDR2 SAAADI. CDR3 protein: CASKDYSYNEQFF. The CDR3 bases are TGCGCCAGCAAAGACTACTCCTACAATGAGCAGTTCTTC.

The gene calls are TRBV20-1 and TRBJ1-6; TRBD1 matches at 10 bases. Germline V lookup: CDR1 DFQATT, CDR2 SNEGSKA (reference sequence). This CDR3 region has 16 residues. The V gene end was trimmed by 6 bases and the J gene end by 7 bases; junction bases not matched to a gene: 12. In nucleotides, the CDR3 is TGCAGTGCGGTGGACAGGGGGAGTGGAGGGAATTCACCCCTCCACTTT. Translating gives CSAVDRGSGGNSPLHF.

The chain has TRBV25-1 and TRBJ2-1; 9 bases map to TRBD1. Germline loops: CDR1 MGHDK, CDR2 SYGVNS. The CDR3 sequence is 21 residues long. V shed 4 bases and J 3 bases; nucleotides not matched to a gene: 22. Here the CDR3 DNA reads TGTGCCAGCAGTGTCCGGAAAGACAGGGGGTCCGCAGGGGCCTTCTACAATGAGCAGTTCTTC. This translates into CASSVRKDRGSAGAFYNEQFF.

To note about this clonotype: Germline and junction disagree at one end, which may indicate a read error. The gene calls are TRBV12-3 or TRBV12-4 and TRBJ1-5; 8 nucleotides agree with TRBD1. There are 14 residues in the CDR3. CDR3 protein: CARSSRDRQQPQHF. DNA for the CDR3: TGTGCCAGGAGTTCTCGGGACAGGCAACAGCCCCAGCATTTT.

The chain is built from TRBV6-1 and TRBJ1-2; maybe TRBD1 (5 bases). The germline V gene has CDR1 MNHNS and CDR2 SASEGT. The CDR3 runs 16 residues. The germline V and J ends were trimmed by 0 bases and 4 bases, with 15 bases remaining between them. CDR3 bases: TGTGCCAGCAGTGAAGCGCTGCGGGGGGTCTTCTATGGCTACACCTTC. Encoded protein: CASSEALRGVFYGYTF.

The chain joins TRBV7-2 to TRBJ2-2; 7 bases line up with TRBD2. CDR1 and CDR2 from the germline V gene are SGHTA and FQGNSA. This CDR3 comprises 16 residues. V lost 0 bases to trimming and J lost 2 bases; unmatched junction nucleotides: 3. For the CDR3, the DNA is TGTGCCAGCAGCTTAGCGGGAGGGAGAAACACCGGGGAGCTGTTTTTT. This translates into CASSLAGGRNTGELFF.

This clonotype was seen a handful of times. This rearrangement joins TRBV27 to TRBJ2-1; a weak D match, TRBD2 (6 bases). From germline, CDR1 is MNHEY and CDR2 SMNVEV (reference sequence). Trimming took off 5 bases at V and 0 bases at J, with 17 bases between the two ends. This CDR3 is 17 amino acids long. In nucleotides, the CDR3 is TGTGCCAGCAGTCGACCCCTCGGGAGCGGCTCCTACAATGAGCAGTTCTTC. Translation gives CASSRPLGSGSYNEQFF.

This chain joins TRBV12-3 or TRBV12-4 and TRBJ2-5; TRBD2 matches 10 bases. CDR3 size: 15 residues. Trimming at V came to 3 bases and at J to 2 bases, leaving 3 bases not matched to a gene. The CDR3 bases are TGTGCCAGCAGTTTGGTTAGCGGGGGGCAAGAGACCCAGTACTTC. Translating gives CASSLVSGGQETQYF.

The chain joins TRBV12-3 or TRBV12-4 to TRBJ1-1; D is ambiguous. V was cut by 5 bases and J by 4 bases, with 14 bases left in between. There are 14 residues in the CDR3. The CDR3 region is CASSPGLSVTEAFF. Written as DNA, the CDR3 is TGTGCCAGCAGTCCCGGTCTGTCGGTCACTGAAGCTTTCTTT.

The CDR3 sequence: CSAREDSLLDGYTF. The CDR3 region has the DNA TGCAGTGCTAGAGAGGACAGTCTTTTGGATGGCTACACCTTC. The chain is built from TRBV20-1 and TRBJ1-2, with a tentative D call TRBD1 (6 bases). V was trimmed by 0 bases and J by 6 bases, leaving 14 bases between them. Germline V gene data show CDR1 as DFQATT and CDR2 as SNEGSKA (reference sequence). CDR3 length: 14 amino acids.

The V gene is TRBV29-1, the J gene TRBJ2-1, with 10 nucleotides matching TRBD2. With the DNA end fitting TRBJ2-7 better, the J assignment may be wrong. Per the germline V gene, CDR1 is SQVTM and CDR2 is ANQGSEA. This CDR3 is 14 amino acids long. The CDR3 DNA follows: TGCAGCGTTTGGACTAGCGGATCCTACAATGAGCAGTACTTC. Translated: CSVWTSGSYNEQYF.